The present entry profiles one T cell receptor (beta chain) with its context. The data were taken from a study of beta chain features in type 1 diabetes. Study at large: The patient and healthy donor groups were comparable for age, gender and cell yields.

Per germline, CDR1 SNHLY and CDR2 FYNNEI. Trimming cost V 2 bases and J 6 bases, with 11 bases left between them. The CDR3 extends over 13 amino acids. Expressed TCRB transcripts were sequenced because the isolated RNA had all been reverse transcribed beforehand. The data were produced by immunoSEQ multiplex PCR, yet TCRdb's version contains in-frame clones alone and is incomplete. The data hold 250,000 or so clones, with 68% observed a single time. This chain uses TRBV2 with TRBJ2-7; D call uncertain. The sample taken for sequencing was naive CD4+ T cells from blood. This receptor was identified in a young man in good health. CDR3 protein: CASSETWLREQYF. The DNA of the CDR3 is TGTGCCAGCAGTGAAACTTGGCTACGCGAGCAGTACTTC. The full variable domain, in which reference TRBV2 and TRBJ2-7 provide the parts outside the CDR3, is EPEVTQTPSHQVTQMGQEVILRCVPISNHLYFYWYRQILGQKVEFLVSFYNNEISEKSEIFDDQFSVERPDGSNFTLKIRSTKLEDSAMYFCASSETWLREQYFGPGTRLTVT.